The TCR beta chain described here comes from a study of CD8 T cells in ankylosing spondylitis. Researchers built TCR beta libraries using quantitative 5'-RACE with molecular barcodes. TCRdb processed the 5' RACE reads anew with MiXCR; each CDR3 protein has one entry. The sample contains hundreds of thousands of distinct CDR3 sequences, about 13% of which appear only once. This clonotype was observed a few times. What it binds is unknown. Study outcomes and limitations: What appeared characteristic of ankylosing spondylitis blood was a TCR beta motif of under 10 highly homologous variants. Reactive arthritis synovial fluid and blood previously showed some of these motif variants. Disease-linked clones were CD8+ and relatively rare in peripheral blood.

The CDR3 spans 13 residues. Per the germline V gene, CDR1 is SQVTM and CDR2 is ANQGSEA. The V and J ends lost 6 bases and 7 bases, in that order; junction bases with no gene match: 3. Sequencing was performed on blood, either unsorted or a sorted T cell fraction (not recorded which). The TCR was taken from a male donor with ankylosing spondylitis. The chain carries TRBV29-1 and TRBJ2-4, with TRBD2 identical over 13 bases. CDR3 bases: TGCAGCGTCGCGACTAGCGGGAGGAACATTCAGTACTTC. Amino acid sequence: CSVATSGRNIQYF.